The T cell receptor (beta chain) described here comes from a study of OX40 agonist ivuxolimab in advanced cancers. For the study at large: Patients enrolled in dose escalation were diagnosed with hepatocellular carcinoma, melanoma, renal cell or head and neck cancer. Study-wide results and caveats: Certain nonresponders additionally had low normalized T-cell clonal expansion.

Turning to this clone: Antigen specificity is unknown.

Samples of blood were obtained at baseline, on cycle 4 day 1, and on cycle 7 day 1. TCRdb's table, derived via immunoSEQ multiplex PCR, lists solely in-frame clones and lacks some. Seen here are roughly 58,000 clones, around nine tenths observed once, and the top ten hold just over 0.75%. Germline CDR1 MNHEY, CDR2 SMNVEV (reference sequence). V lost 6 bases, J lost 7 bases, and 19 bases lay in between. CDR3 length: 16 residues. The receptor was derived from an adult with an advanced solid tumor such as melanoma, head and neck, liver or kidney cancer. The sequenced sample was CD4+ or CD8+ T cells sorted from blood, obtained in a trial of the OX40 agonist ivuxolimab. The chain is built from TRBV27 and TRBJ1-6, with a tentative D call TRBD1 (5 bases). CDR3 sequence: CASSQTAGRTNSPLHF. The CDR3 region has the DNA TGTGCCAGCAGCCAAACGGCGGGACGGACAAATTCACCCCTCCACTTT.